The next 2 T cell receptor beta chains were all read from a single sample in a study of cytomegalovirus exposure and HLA in healthy donors. PCR used 60 Vbeta primers and 13 Jbeta primers. Generated by immunoSEQ multiplex PCR, the TCRdb table keeps only in-frame clones and is missing some. The table has some 140,000 clones, 75% to 90% seen once; the top ten hold 8.1%. Source material: PBMCs. Receptors originate from a woman in her fifties or sixties in good health and CMV-seropositive.

This clone was observed a handful of times. The gene calls are TRBV27 and TRBJ2-1, with D perhaps matching TRBD1 (6 bases). Between the trimmed V and J ends, which lost 3 bases and 4 bases, there was a span of 16 bases. Germline assignment: CDR1 MNHEY and CDR2 SMNVEV (reference sequence). CDR3 length: 16 residues. The CDR3 sequence is CASSLNGDTSYNEQFF. The DNA of the CDR3 is TGTGCCAGCAGTTTGAACGGGGACACCTCATACAATGAGCAGTTCTTC.

This clone showed up just once. This sequence joins TRBV5-6 and TRBJ2-7; the D gene is possibly TRBD2 (5 bases). From germline, CDR1 is SGHDT and CDR2 YYEEEE. This CDR3 has 13 residues. The germline V and J ends were trimmed by 3 bases and 6 bases, with 13 bases remaining between them. CDR3 sequence (DNA): TGTGCCAGCAGCTCGGGGTCCAGGAGCGAGCAGTACTTC. This translates into CASSSGSRSEQYF.